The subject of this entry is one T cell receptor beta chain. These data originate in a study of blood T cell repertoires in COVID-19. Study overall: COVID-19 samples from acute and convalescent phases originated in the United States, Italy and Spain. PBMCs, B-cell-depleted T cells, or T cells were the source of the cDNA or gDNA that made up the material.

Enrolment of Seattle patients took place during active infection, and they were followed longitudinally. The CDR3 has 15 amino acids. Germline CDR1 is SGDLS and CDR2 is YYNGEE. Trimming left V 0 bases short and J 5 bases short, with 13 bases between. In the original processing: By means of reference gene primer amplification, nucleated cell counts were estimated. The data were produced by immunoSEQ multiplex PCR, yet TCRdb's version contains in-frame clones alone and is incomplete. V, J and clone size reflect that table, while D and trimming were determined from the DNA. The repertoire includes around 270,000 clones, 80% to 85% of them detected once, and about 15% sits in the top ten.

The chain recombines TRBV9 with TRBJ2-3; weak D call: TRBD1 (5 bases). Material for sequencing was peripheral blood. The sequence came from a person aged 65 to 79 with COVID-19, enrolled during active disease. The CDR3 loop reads CASSVGAGLIDTQYF. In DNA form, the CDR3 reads TGTGCCAGCAGCGTAGGGGCAGGGCTAATAGATACGCAGTATTTT.